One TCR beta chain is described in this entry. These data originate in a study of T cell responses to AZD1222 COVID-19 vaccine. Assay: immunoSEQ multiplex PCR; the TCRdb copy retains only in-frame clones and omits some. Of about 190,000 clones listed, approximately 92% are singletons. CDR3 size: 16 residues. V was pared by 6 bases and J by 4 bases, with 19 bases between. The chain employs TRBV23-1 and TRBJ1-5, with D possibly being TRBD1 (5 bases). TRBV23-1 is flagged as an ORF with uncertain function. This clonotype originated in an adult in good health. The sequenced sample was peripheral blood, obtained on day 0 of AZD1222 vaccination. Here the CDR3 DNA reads TGCGCCAGCAGCCGGCGTCCTGGGGGAGGGAATCAGCCCCAGCATTTT. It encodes CASSRRPGGGNQPQHF.